This T cell receptor beta chain derives from a study of blood T cell repertoires in COVID-19. About the research overall: Both acute and convalescent COVID-19 samples were obtained from the United States, Italy and Spain. From T cells, B-cell-depleted T cells, or PBMCs came the material, which was cDNA or gDNA.

Germline CDR1 reads GTSNPN; CDR2 reads SVGIG (reference sequence). With V trimmed by 0 bases and J by 4 bases, 7 bases remained unmatched. The CDR3 sequence is 15 residues long. Study processing details: Estimation of nucleated cell counts relied on the amplification of reference gene primers. Here immunoSEQ multiplex PCR was the method, and the copy in TCRdb shows in-frame clones only, minus some. V, J and clone size are those of that table, while D and trimming were read from the DNA. Of about 92,000 clones in the sample, around three quarters are singletons; the top ten hold 10% to 13%. The TCR was taken from an older woman with acute or convalescent COVID-19. V usage is TRBV30 and J usage is TRBJ2-3; 7 nucleotides align to TRBD2. The material sequenced was peripheral blood. The CDR3, as DNA: TGTGCCTGGAGTGTACGGAGCGGGGCGGCAGATACGCAGTATTTT. Its translation is CAWSVRSGAADTQYF. Looking up the rest from reference TRBV30 and TRBJ2-3 gives the full variable domain: SQTIHQWPATLVQPVGSPLSLECTVEGTSNPNLYWYRQAAGRGLQLLFYSVGIGQISSEVPQNLSASRPQDRQFILSSKKLLLSDSGFYLCAWSVRSGAADTQYFGPGTRLTVL.